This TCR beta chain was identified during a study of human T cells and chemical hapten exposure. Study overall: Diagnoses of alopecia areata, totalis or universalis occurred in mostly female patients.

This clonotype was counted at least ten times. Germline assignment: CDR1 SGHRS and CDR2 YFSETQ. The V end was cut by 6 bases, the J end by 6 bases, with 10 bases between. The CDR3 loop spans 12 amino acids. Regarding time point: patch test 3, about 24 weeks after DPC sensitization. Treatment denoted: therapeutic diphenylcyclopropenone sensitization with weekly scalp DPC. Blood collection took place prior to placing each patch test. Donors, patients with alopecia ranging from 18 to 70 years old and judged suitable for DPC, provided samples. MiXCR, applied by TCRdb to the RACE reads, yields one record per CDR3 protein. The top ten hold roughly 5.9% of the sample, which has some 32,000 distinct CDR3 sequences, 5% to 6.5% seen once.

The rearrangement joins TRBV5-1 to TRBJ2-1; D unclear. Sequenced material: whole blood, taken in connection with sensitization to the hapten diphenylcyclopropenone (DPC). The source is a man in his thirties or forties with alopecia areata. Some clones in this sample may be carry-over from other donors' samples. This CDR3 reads CASNPNGNEQFF. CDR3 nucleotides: TGCGCCAGCAATCCCAACGGCAATGAGCAGTTCTTC.